The entry below gives a single TCR beta chain sequence along with its context. The sample holds a few counts of this clone. The target of this receptor is not known. Base qualities are not provided; no much larger clone lies one nucleotide away. The sample belongs to a study of blood T cell repertoires in COVID-19 (dated by TCRdb to about 2020). Broadly, across the study: The collaborator samples originated in the United States, Italy and Spain and spanned the acute and convalescent phases of COVID-19. The sample metadata nearly always contained a de-identified subject ID, COVID-19 status, age in years and sex. A freely available public database, intended as a resource for researchers studying the immune response to SARS-CoV-2, is where the repertoires were released. Subjects who had been exposed to COVID-19, were actively infected with it, or had recovered from it provided the deeply sampled blood TCRbeta repertoires that made up the dataset. HLA class I and class II types, where available, came from metadata supplied by the sample provider rather than from assay-based typing. The prospective study material was composed of cDNA or gDNA derived from T cells, B-cell-depleted T cells, or PBMCs. Samples came from the ongoing ImmuneRACE study (first 160 participants) plus 1,254 subjects from 6 global collaborators. What the authors observed across the whole study: Clinical and demographic metadata were provided uncurated, with the amount varying by source and participant.

The immunoSEQ Assay, a bias-controlled multiplex PCR, was used to amplify TCRbeta CDR3 regions from genomic DNA. From the authors' description of their analysis: The number of nucleated cells in each sample was estimated from the amplification of reference gene primers within the assay. Sequence reads were collapsed and filtered to measure the absolute abundance of every unique TCRbeta CDR3 rearrangement. For each sample, productive Simpson clonality was calculated by taking the square root of Simpson's diversity index across productive rearrangements. Imported from immuneACCESS, the table was reduced by TCRdb to in-frame sequences with V and J called. These copies leave out some clones; in studies compared against another copy, an unresolved V gene accounts for under half, and the cause of the remainder is not known. V and J calls and clone size come straight from that table; D and trimming were deduced from the DNA. This sample comprises roughly 57,000 clones, around 92% of them detected only once. In total, the top ten clones hold 15% to 25% of the sample.

Collaborating institutions collected whole blood in K2EDTA tubes following their own protocols. For TCRbeta analysis, collaborator samples were shipped as frozen whole blood, as isolated PBMCs, or as DNA extracted from either sample type. V lost 1 base and J lost 6 bases, and the count of bases not matched to a germline gene is 6. Looking up the germline V gene yields CDR1 SGHTA and CDR2 FQGTGA. Counted from cysteine to phenylalanine, this CDR3 has 15 amino acids. Only the CDR3 region is kept as DNA, spanning 45 bases read in frame from base 1. The receptor was derived from a human donor in a cohort sampled during active COVID-19. The chain couples TRBV7-3 to TRBJ2-3; TRBD2 agrees with 8 junctional bases. The sample was peripheral blood. The CDR3 reads as follows: CASSLSPAGADTQYF. The nucleotide sequence is given as TGTGCCAGCAGCTTAAGCCCAGCGGGGGCGGATACGCAGTATTTT. With the rest looked up from the reference TRBV7-3 and TRBJ2-3 genes rather than sequenced, the full variable domain is GAGVSQTPSNKVTEKGKYVELRCDPISGHTALYWYRQSLGQGPEFLIYFQGTGAADDSGLPNDRFFAVRPEGSVSTLKIQRTERGDSAVYLCASSLSPAGADTQYFGPGTRLTVL.